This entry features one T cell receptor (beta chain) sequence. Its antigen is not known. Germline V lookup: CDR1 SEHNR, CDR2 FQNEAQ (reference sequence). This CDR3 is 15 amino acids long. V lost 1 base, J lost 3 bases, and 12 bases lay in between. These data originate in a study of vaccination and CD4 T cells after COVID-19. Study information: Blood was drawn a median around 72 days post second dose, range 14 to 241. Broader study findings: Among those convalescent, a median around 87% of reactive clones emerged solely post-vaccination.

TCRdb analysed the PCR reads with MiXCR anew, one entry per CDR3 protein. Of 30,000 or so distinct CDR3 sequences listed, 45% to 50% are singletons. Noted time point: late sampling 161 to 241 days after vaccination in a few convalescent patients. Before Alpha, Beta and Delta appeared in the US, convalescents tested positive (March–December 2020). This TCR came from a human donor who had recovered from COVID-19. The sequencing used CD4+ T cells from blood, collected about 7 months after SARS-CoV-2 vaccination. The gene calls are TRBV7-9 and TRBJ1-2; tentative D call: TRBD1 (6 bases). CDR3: CASSLEGGLDYGYTF. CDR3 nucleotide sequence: TGTGCCAGCAGCTTAGAGGGGGGGCTTGACTATGGCTACACCTTC.